One T cell receptor beta chain is described in this entry. The sample is drawn from a study of shared clonotypes between healthy human individuals. The assay was immunoSEQ multiplex PCR, and TCRdb's table has in-frame clones only and misses some. The repertoire consists of 2.3 million or so clones, with 93% occurring once and the leading ten covering about 0.39%. CDR3 length: 16 residues. Germline V gives CDR1 SGHRS, CDR2 YFSETQ. V lost 4 bases and J 0 bases, leaving 14 bases between the germline ends. A CD45RA-negative memory subset and a CD45RA+ naive subset were separated from the CD4+ cells. The chain has TRBV5-1 and TRBJ2-1, with D uncertain. The sequence was collected from a man between 18 and 35 years old in good health. Some clones in this sample may be carry-over from other donors' samples. Material for sequencing was naive CD4+ T cells from PBMCs. As to subset: CD45RA+ positively selected. Written as DNA, the CDR3 is TGCGCCAGCAGCCCGACAAAATGGAACTCCTACAATGAGCAGTTCTTC. It codes for CASSPTKWNSYNEQFF.